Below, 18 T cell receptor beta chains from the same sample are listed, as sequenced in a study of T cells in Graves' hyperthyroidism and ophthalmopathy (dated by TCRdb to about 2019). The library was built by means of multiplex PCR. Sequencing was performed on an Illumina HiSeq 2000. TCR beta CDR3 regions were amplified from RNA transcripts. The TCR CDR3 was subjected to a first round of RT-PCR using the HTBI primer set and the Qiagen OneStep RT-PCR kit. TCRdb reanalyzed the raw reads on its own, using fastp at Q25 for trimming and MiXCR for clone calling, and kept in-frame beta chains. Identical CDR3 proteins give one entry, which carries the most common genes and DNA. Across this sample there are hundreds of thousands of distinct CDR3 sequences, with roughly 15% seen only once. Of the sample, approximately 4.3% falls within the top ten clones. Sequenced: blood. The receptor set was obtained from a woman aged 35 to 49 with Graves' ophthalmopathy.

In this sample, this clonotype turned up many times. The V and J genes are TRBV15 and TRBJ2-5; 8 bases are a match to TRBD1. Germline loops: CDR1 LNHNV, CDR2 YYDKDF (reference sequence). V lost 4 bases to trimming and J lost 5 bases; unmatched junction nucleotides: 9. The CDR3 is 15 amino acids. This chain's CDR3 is CATSNPGQGTETQYF. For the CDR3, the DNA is TGTGCCACCAGCAATCCAGGACAGGGAACCGAGACCCAGTACTTC.

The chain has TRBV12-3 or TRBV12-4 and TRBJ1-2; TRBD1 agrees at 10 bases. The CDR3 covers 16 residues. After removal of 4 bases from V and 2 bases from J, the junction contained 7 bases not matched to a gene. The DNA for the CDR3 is TGTGCCAGCAGTTCTTGGACAGGGGGAGACAACTATGGCTACACCTTC. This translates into CASSSWTGGDNYGYTF.

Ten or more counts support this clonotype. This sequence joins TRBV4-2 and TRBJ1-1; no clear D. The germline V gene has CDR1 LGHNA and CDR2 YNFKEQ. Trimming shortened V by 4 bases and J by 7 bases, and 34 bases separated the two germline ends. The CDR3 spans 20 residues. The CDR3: CASSPRKSYGPSPTLDEAFF. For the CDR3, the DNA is TGTGCCAGCAGCCCACGGAAGTCTTACGGTCCCTCCCCAACACTCGATGAAGCTTTCTTT.

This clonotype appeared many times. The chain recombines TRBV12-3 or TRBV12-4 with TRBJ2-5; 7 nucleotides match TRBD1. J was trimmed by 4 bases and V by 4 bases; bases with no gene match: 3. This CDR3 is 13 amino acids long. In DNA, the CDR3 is TGTGCCAGCAGTTGGACAGGCCCAGAGACCCAGTACTTC. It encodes CASSWTGPETQYF.

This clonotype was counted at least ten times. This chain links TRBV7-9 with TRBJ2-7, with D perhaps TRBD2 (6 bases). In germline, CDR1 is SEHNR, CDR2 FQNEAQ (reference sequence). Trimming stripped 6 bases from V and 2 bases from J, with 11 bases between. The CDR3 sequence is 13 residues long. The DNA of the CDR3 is TGTGCCAGCAGGCGGGACGGAACCTACGAGCAGTACTTC. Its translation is CASRRDGTYEQYF.

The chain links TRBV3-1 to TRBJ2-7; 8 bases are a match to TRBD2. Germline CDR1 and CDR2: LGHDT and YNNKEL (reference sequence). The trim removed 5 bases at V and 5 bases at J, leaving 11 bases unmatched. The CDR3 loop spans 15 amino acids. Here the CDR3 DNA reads TGTGCCAGCAGCGCCGAAAGAGCGGGAGCCCACGAGCAGTACTTC. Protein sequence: CASSAERAGAHEQYF.

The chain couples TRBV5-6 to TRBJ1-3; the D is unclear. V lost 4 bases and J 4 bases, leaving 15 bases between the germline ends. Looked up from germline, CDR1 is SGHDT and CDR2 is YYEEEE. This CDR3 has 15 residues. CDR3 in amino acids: CASSASPGPGNTIYF. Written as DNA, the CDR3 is TGTGCCAGCAGCGCCTCACCCGGGCCGGGAAACACCATATATTTT.

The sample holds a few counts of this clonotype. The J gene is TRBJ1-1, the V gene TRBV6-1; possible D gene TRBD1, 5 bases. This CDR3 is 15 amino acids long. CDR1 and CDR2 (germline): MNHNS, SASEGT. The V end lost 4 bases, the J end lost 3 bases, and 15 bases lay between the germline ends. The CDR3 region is CASSGADSPDTEAFF. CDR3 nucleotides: TGTGCCAGCAGTGGGGCCGACAGCCCTGACACTGAAGCTTTCTTT.

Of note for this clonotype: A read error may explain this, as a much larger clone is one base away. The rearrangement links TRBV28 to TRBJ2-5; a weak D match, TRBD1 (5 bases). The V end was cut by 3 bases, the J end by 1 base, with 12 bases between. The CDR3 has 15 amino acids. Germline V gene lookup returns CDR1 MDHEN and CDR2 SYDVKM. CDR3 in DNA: TGTGCCAGCAGTTTTGGACATGCCGTCCAAGAGACCCAGTACTTC. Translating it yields CASSFGHAVQETQYF.

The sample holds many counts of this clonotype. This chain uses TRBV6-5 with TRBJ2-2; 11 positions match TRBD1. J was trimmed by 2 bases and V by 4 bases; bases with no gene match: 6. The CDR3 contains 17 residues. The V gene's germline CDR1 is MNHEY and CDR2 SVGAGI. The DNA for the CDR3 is TGTGCCAGCAGTTTCCCCCGGACAGGGGGCAACACCGGGGAGCTGTTTTTT. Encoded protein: CASSFPRTGGNTGELFF.

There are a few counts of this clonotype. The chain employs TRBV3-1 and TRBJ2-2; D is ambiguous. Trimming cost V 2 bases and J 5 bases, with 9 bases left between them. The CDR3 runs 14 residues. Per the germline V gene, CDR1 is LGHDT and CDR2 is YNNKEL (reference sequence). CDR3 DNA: TGTGCCAGCAGCCAACGCTTAGTAACCGGGGAGCTGTTTTTT. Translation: CASSQRLVTGELFF.

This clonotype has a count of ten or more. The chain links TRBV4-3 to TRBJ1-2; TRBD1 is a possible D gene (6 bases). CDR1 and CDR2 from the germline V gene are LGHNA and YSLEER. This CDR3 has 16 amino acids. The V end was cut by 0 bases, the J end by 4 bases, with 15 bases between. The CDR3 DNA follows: TGCGCCAGCAGCCAAGATTCAGGGGTCTTCGCCTATGGCTACACCTTC. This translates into CASSQDSGVFAYGYTF.

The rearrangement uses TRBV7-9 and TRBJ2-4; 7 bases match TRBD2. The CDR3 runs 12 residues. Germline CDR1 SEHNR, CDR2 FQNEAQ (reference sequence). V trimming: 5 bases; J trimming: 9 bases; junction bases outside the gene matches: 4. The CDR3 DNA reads TGTGCCAGCAGCAGCGGGACGGTCATTCAGTACTTC. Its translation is CASSSGTVIQYF. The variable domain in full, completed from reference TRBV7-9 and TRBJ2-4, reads DTGVSQNPRHKITKRGQNVTFRCDPISEHNRLYWYRQTLGQGPEFLTYFQNEAQLEKSRLLSDRFSAERPKGSFSTLEIQRTEQGDSAMYLCASSSGTVIQYFGAGTRLSVL.

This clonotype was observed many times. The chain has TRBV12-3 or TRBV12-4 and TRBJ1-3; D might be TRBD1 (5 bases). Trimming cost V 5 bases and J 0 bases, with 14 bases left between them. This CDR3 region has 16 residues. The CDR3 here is CASSPQAGGSGNTIYF. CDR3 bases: TGTGCCAGCAGTCCCCAGGCGGGGGGCTCTGGAAACACCATATATTTT.

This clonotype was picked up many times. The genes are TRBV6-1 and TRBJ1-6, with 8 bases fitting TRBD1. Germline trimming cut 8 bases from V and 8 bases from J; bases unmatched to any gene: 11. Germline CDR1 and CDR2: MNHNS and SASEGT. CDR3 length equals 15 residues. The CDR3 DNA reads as TGTGCCAGCTGGAGGGGCAGGGGGCAGCATTCACCCCTCCACTTT. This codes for CASWRGRGQHSPLHF.

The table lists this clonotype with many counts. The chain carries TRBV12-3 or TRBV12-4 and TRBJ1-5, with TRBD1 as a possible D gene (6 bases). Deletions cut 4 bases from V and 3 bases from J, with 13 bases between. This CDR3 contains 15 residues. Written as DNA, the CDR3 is TGTGCCAGCAGTTCTGGGGGGCATATCAATCAGCCCCAGCATTTT. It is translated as CASSSGGHINQPQHF.

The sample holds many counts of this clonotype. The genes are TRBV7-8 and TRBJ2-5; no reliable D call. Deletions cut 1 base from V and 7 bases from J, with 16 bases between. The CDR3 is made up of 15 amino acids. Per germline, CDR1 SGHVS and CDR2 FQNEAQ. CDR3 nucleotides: TGTGCCAGCAGCTTAGGAGTAGTCCTAGTAGGGACCCAGTACTTC. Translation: CASSLGVVLVGTQYF.

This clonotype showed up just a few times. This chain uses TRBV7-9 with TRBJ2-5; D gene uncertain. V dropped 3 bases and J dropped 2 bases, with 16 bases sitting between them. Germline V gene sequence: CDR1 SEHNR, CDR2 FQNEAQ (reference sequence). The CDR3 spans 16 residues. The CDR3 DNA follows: TGTGCCAGCAGCTTTCTCATCCACAAAATACAAGAGACCCAGTACTTC. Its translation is CASSFLIHKIQETQYF.